This T cell receptor beta chain comes out of a study of blood T cell repertoires in COVID-19. About the study: Some COVID-19 samples were acute and others convalescent; all came from the United States, Italy and Spain. T cells, B-cell-depleted T cells, or PBMCs supplied cDNA or gDNA.

Original data processing: Reference gene primer amplification yielded estimated nucleated cell counts. Measured with immunoSEQ multiplex PCR; TCRdb has only the in-frame clones, and not every one. V and J calls and clone size follow that table, whereas D and trimming were derived from the DNA. The sample has approximately 170,000 clones, 89% seen once. CDR1 and CDR2 from the germline V gene are SGHTA and FQGNSA. The CDR3 consists of 13 residues. V lost 5 bases, J lost 6 bases, and 11 bases lay in between. The chain carries TRBV7-2 and TRBJ2-1; D is perhaps TRBD1 (5 bases). The source is a man younger than 35 who had recovered from COVID-19. The specimen sequenced was peripheral blood. The CDR3 protein is CASSTRQGNEQFF. In DNA form, the CDR3 reads TGTGCCAGCAGCACCCGTCAGGGCAATGAGCAGTTCTTC.